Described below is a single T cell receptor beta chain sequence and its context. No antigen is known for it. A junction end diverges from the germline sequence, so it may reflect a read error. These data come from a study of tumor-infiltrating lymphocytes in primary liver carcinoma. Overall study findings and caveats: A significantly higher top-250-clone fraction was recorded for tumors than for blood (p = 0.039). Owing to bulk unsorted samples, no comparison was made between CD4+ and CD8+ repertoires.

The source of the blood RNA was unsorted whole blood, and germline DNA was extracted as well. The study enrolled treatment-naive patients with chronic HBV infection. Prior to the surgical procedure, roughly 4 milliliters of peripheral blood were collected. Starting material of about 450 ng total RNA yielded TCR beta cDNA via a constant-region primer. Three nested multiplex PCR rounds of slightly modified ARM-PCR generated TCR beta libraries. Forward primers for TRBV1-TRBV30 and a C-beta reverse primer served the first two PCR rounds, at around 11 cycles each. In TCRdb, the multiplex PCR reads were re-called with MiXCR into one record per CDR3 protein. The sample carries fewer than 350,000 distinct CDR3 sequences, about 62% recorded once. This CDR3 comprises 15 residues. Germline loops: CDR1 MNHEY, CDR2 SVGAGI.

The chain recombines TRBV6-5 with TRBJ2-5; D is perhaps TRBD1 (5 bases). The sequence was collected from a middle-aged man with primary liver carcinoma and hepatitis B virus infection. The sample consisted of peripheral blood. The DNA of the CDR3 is TGTGTCAGCAGTTCGTCCCCAGGGCTCCAAGAGACCCAGTACTTC. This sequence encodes CVSSSSPGLQETQYF.